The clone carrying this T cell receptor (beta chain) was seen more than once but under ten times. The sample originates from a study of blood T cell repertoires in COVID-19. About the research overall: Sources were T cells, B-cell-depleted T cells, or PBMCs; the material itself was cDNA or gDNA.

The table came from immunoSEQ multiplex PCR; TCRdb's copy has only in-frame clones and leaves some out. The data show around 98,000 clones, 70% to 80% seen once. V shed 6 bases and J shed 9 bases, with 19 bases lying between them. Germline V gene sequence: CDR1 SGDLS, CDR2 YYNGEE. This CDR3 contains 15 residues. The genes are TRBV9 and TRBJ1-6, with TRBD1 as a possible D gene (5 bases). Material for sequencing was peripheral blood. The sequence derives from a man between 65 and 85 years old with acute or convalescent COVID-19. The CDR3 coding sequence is TGTGCCAGCACCACCGGGACCTCGGAGGGTTCACCCCTCCACTTT. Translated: CASTTGTSEGSPLHF.